The rows below give T cell receptor beta chains drawn from one sample of a study of shared clonotypes between healthy human individuals. TCRdb's table, derived via immunoSEQ multiplex PCR, lists solely in-frame clones and lacks some. This sample carries about 580,000 clones, more than 95% of them seen once, and the ten largest clones take 0.25% to 0.35%. Sequencing used naive CD8+ T cells sorted from blood. The origin of the receptors is a man aged 25 to 40 in good health. Each CDR3 is given with its conserved first and last residue. Fields, in order: clone size, D gene, J gene, V gene, CDR3 DNA, CDR3 protein. D genes are given only for firm matches. Expanded clones are given a class, and other clones once, few, many or no size at all.

. | TRBD2 | TRBJ2-7 | TRBV28 | TGTGCCAGCACAAACTCGCGACTAGCGGGAGGCGGCGAGCAGTACTTC | CASTNSRLAGGGEQYF
. | . | TRBJ2-7 | TRBV6-5 | TGTGCCAGCAGTTACATGATCGGGAGTCACTACGAGCAGTACTTC | CASSYMIGSHYEQYF
few | . | TRBJ2-1 | TRBV6-1 | TGTGCCAGCAGTGATGATGGGTCCCACAGGGACCAGGCATTCAATGAGCAGTTCTTC | CASSDDGSHRDQAFNEQFF
. | . | TRBJ2-3 | TRBV5-1 | TGCGCCAGCAGCTTGGCCGTCGGATCTAGCACAGATACGCAGTATTTT | CASSLAVGSSTDTQYF
. | . | TRBJ2-7 | TRBV7-9 | TGTGCCAGCAGTAGGCCGGGGCAGGCCTACGAGCAGTACTTC | CASSRPGQAYEQYF
. | TRBD2 | TRBJ2-7 | TRBV7-6 | TGTGCCAGCAGCTTAGAGCCTACTAGCGGGAGCTCCTACGAGCAGTACTTC | CASSLEPTSGSSYEQYF
. | TRBD1 | TRBJ2-6 | TRBV7-9 | TGTGCCAGCAGCCGTACCGACAGGGGGCCGGAGGGGGCCAACGTCCTGACTTTC | CASSRTDRGPEGANVLTF
. | . | TRBJ2-4 | TRBV7-2 | TGTGCCAGCAAAGAAACGGTAGCCAAAAACATTCAGTACTTC | CASKETVAKNIQYF
. | TRBD2 | TRBJ2-1 | TRBV7-9 | TGTGCCAGCAGCTTAGAAAACGTAGCGGGGGAGAATGAGCAGTTCTTC | CASSLENVAGENEQFF
. | . | TRBJ2-7 | TRBV28 | TGTGCCAGCGTTCGGAGATTTGGCGGCGGCGGCAACTACGAGCAGTACTTC | CASVRRFGGGGNYEQYF
once | . | TRBJ1-1 | TRBV6-1 | TGTGCCAGCAGTGAAACGGTACAATTGAACACTGAAGCTTTCTTT | CASSETVQLNTEAFF
. | . | TRBJ1-2 | TRBV29-1 | TGCAGCGTTGAAGTCCTGGGAGCCTATGGCTACACCTTC | CSVEVLGAYGYTF
. | . | TRBJ1-2 | TRBV15 | TGTGCCACCAGTCACGAAGGGAGTGGCTACACCTTC | CATSHEGSGYTF
. | . | TRBJ1-1 | TRBV5-6 | TGTGCCAGCAGCTTGGTACACACTGAAGCTTTCTTT | CASSLVHTEAFF
. | . | TRBJ2-7 | TRBV4-1 | TGCGCCAGCAGCCTTGAGGGACGGGCCTACGAGCAGTACTTC | CASSLEGRAYEQYF
. | TRBD2 | TRBJ2-7 | TRBV4-1 | TGCGCCAGCAGGATAGGACTAGCGGGATACTACGAGCAGTACTTC | CASRIGLAGYYEQYF
. | . | TRBJ2-3 | TRBV6-1 | TGTGCCAGCAGTGAGGCGGGTGATACGCAGTATTTT | CASSEAGDTQYF
. | TRBD2 | TRBJ2-3 | TRBV7-2 | TGTGCCAGCAGCTTGGGACTAGCGGGAGACACAGATACGCAGTATTTT | CASSLGLAGDTDTQYF
. | TRBD2 | TRBJ2-7 | TRBV2 | TGTGCCAGCAACGGGGGGGTTTACGAGCAGTACTTC | CASNGGVYEQYF
. | . | TRBJ2-7 | TRBV7-2 | TGTGCCAGCACCCAACTTGGGGTGCGGTACTACGAGCAGTACTTC | CASTQLGVRYYEQYF
. | . | TRBJ1-5 | TRBV19 | TGTGCCAGTAGTATTTCACTCAATCAGCCCCAGCATTTT | CASSISLNQPQHF
. | TRBD2 | TRBJ2-7 | TRBV29-1 | TGCAGCGTTGAGGGACTAGCCCAGTCCCAGTACTTC | CSVEGLAQSQYF
. | . | TRBJ2-7 | TRBV6-5 | TGTGCCAGCAGGGCCTTCGGGACATTATCCTACGAGCAGTACTTC | CASRAFGTLSYEQYF
. | TRBD1 | TRBJ1-1 | TRBV5-1 | TGCGCCAGAAGAATTCAATCCCGGGACAGGGTATTTTATGGGAACACTGAAGCTTTCTTT | CARRIQSRDRVFYGNTEAFF
. | . | TRBJ1-2 | TRBV6-6 | TGTGCCAGCAGTTACTCCGGGGTAGCGGGCTACACCTTC | CASSYSGVAGYTF
. | TRBD2 | TRBJ2-7 | TRBV9 | TGTGCCAGCAGCGTGGAAGCGGGAGGGCCGCGGGAGCAGTACTTC | CASSVEAGGPREQYF
. | . | TRBJ1-1 | TRBV19 | TGTGCCAGCCGGGACGGTAACACTGAAGCTTTCTTT | CASRDGNTEAFF
. | . | TRBJ2-7 | TRBV5-6 | TGTGCCAGCAGCTCCGACGGGTACGAGCAGTACTTC | CASSSDGYEQYF
once | TRBD2 | TRBJ2-7 | TRBV7-6 | TGTGCCAGCAGCCCCGGGACTAGCGGGAGTCCCGGCTACGAGCAGTACTTC | CASSPGTSGSPGYEQYF
. | . | TRBJ2-3 | TRBV10-3 | TGTGCCATCAGTGGCGGGGAGAGGGGCACAGATACGCAGTATTTT | CAISGGERGTDTQYF